Shown below are 29 T cell receptor beta chains from a single sample sequenced in a study of Graves' ophthalmopathy and Graves' hyperthyroidism. TCR beta CDR3 amplification used RNA transcripts. RT-PCR was first run with HTBI primers, then multiplex PCR in a second round. Via MiXCR, TCRdb re-called the multiplex PCR reads, giving one row per CDR3 protein. The table shows some 160,000 distinct CDR3 sequences, with under 45% occurring only once. Sequenced material: peripheral blood. Source of these receptors: a man in his thirties or forties with Graves' ophthalmopathy.

The chain employs TRBV6-2 or TRBV6-3 and TRBJ2-7, with D hard to call. Per germline, CDR1 MNHEY and CDR2 SVGEGT. The V gene lost 2 bases and the J gene lost 4 bases, with 18 bases spanning the gap. The CDR3 totals 16 residues. For the CDR3, the DNA is TGTGCCAGCAGTTACGTAAAGAGGAGAGGTGGTTACGAGCAGTACTTC. It is translated as CASSYVKRRGGYEQYF.

This clonotype was found many times. This chain uses TRBV12-5 with TRBJ1-3; 8 bases map to TRBD1. With 6 bases clipped from V and 2 bases from J, the junction kept 6 bases outside the gene matches. The CDR3 length is 15 residues. Germline V CDR1 and CDR2: LGHNT, FRNRAP. In nucleotides, the CDR3 is TGTGCTAGTGGAGCCGGGACAGGCCCTGGAAACACCATATATTTT. Protein: CASGAGTGPGNTIYF.

The chain has TRBV9 and TRBJ2-2, with TRBD1 as a possible D gene (6 bases). Looked up from germline, CDR1 is SGDLS and CDR2 is YYNGEE. There are 15 residues in the CDR3. Trimming pared 4 bases from V and 6 bases from J, leaving 16 bases between. The CDR3 nucleotides are TGTGCCAGCAGCTTAACCTTACAGGGAGCCGGGGAGCTGTTTTTT. Protein product: CASSLTLQGAGELFF.

This chain links TRBV7-2 with TRBJ2-5; 7 bases align to TRBD1. The CDR3 has 18 residues. The germline gives CDR1 SGHTA, CDR2 FQGNSA. J was trimmed by 4 bases and V by 0 bases; bases with no gene match: 14. CDR3 sequence reads: CASSLAGTGTDVIETQYF. CDR3 nucleotides: TGTGCCAGCAGCTTAGCGGGGACCGGGACAGATGTAATAGAGACCCAGTACTTC.

This clonotype was seen many times. V and J are TRBV6-5 and TRBJ1-1; tentatively, D is TRBD1 (6 bases). V was shortened by 6 bases and J by 3 bases, with 14 bases between the two germline ends. Germline loops: CDR1 MNHEY, CDR2 SVGAGI. This CDR3 comprises 14 residues. This CDR3 reads CASSLGGSYTEAFF. The CDR3 coding sequence is TGTGCCAGCAGCCTAGGGGGAAGCTACACTGAAGCTTTCTTT.

Many counts were recorded for this clonotype. The rearrangement uses TRBV12-3 or TRBV12-4 and TRBJ1-1; no firm D call. The CDR3 length is 13 residues. V lost 3 bases and J lost 5, with 10 bases in between. The CDR3 DNA follows: TGTGCCAGCAGTTTTCGGGTGGGGACTGAAGCTTTCTTT. Amino acids: CASSFRVGTEAFF.

This clonotype was counted between two and nine times. This rearrangement joins TRBV30 to TRBJ2-5, with TRBD1 matching 9 bases. V gave up 5 bases and J gave up 1 base; unmatched junction bases: 8. The CDR3 length is 15 residues. The germline gives CDR1 GTSNPN, CDR2 SVGIG (reference sequence). In DNA, the CDR3 is TGTGCCTGGGGACCGGGACAGGGAATCCAAGAGACCCAGTACTTC. Translation gives CAWGPGQGIQETQYF.

The table lists this clonotype with many counts. The chain joins TRBV6-2 or TRBV6-3 to TRBJ2-7; D not certain. Trimming stripped 7 bases from V and 6 bases from J, with 19 bases between. The V gene's germline CDR1 is MNHEY and CDR2 SVGEGT. The length of the CDR3 is 14 residues. CDR3 loop: CASTPRWVQPEQYF. CDR3 bases: TGTGCCAGCACCCCCCGGTGGGTTCAGCCCGAGCAGTACTTC.

V and J are TRBV28 and TRBJ1-1; the D is unclear. V was pared by 6 bases and J by 5 bases, with 10 bases between. Germline CDR1 and CDR2: MDHEN and SYDVKM. The CDR3 is 12 residues long. CDR3 amino acids: CASRIPTTEAFF. The CDR3, as DNA: TGTGCCAGCAGAATTCCAACAACTGAAGCTTTCTTT. Supplemented by reference TRBV28 and TRBJ1-1, the full variable domain reads DVKVTQSSRYLVKRTGEKVFLECVQDMDHENMFWYRQDPGLGLRLIYFSYDVKMKEKGDIPEGYSVSREKKERFSLILESASTNQTSMYLCASRIPTTEAFFGQGTRLTVV.

This clonotype was detected many times. The V call is TRBV6-2 or TRBV6-3, the J call TRBJ2-2; D uncertain. V gave up 7 bases and J gave up 3 bases, with 15 bases separating them. The CDR3 spans 15 residues. In germline, CDR1 is MNHEY, CDR2 SVGEGT. CDR3 protein: CASNLLGSDTGELFF. The CDR3 DNA reads as TGTGCCAGCAACTTACTGGGATCTGACACCGGGGAGCTGTTTTTT.

The chain employs TRBV6-1 and TRBJ1-1; TRBD1 might be the D (6 bases). The V end was cut by 10 bases, the J end by 1 base, with 13 bases between. Germline CDR1 MNHNS, CDR2 SASEGT. The CDR3 is 13 residues long. Here the CDR3 reads CATYRETNTEAFF. The CDR3, as DNA: TGTGCCACGTACAGGGAGACGAACACTGAAGCTTTCTTT.

This clonotype occurred a few times. The chain employs TRBV7-3 and TRBJ1-1; TRBD1 might be the D (6 bases). In germline, CDR1 is SGHTA, CDR2 FQGTGA. The CDR3 loop spans 15 amino acids. Trimming stripped 5 bases from V and 6 bases from J, with 19 bases between. The CDR3 sequence is CASSPKTGSGAEAFF. The CDR3 bases are TGTGCCAGCAGCCCCAAGACAGGAAGCGGGGCTGAAGCTTTCTTT.

There are many counts of this clonotype. The chain is built from TRBV6-1 and TRBJ2-7, with a tentative D call TRBD2 (6 bases). V lost 10 bases to trimming and J lost 4 bases, with 8 bases between them. The CDR3 consists of 10 residues. In germline, CDR1 is MNHNS, CDR2 SASEGT. The CDR3 region is CATGGYEQYF. The CDR3 DNA sequence: TGTGCCACCGGGGGATACGAGCAGTACTTC.

The chain has TRBV6-2 or TRBV6-3 and TRBJ2-7, with D perhaps matching TRBD2 (5 bases). Germline V gene data show CDR1 as MNHEY and CDR2 as SVGEGT. The V gene lost 7 bases and the J gene lost 3 bases, with 19 bases spanning the gap. This CDR3 is 15 amino acids long. In nucleotides, the CDR3 is TGTGCCAGCATCCATCAAGAGGGAGCTATCTACGAGCAGTACTTC. Residues: CASIHQEGAIYEQYF.

Concerning this clonotype: Because the CDR3 is missing its conserved closing phenylalanine or tryptophan, this is likely a read error. The J gene is TRBJ2-5, the V gene TRBV12-3 or TRBV12-4; D unclear. V lost 5 bases to trimming and J lost 4 bases, with 8 bases between them. The CDR3 runs to 12 residues. The CDR3 is CASSISGETQYV. In nucleotides, the CDR3 is TGTGCCAGCAGTATATCGGGAGAGACCCAGTACGTC.

This chain connects TRBV12-3 or TRBV12-4 to TRBJ1-2; TRBD1 is a possible D gene (6 bases). This CDR3 region has 12 residues. The ends were cut back, 3 bases at V and 7 bases at J, with 9 bases in the middle. The CDR3 loop is CASSFADSGYTF. The CDR3 nucleotides read TGTGCCAGCAGTTTTGCGGACAGTGGCTACACCTTC.

CDR3 residues: CSARDPQGSSQPQHF. As DNA, the CDR3 is TGCAGTGCTAGAGATCCCCAGGGTTCTAGTCAGCCCCAGCATTTT. The chain combines TRBV20-1 with TRBJ1-5, with D perhaps TRBD1 (5 bases). V dropped 0 bases and J dropped 6 bases, with 15 bases sitting between them. Germline V lookup: CDR1 DFQATT, CDR2 SNEGSKA (reference sequence). CDR3 length: 15 residues.

The chain carries TRBV6-1 and TRBJ2-5; 11 positions match TRBD2. Germline CDR1 and CDR2: MNHNS and SASEGT. J lost 5 bases, V lost 4 bases, and 6 bases had no gene match. The CDR3 is 15 amino acids. The CDR3 reads CASSAGTSGWETQYF. CDR3 DNA: TGTGCCAGCAGTGCCGGGACTAGCGGTTGGGAGACCCAGTACTTC.

This clonotype was detected a few times. This chain links TRBV6-1 with TRBJ2-1; TRBD2 aligns across 9 bases. V was pared by 10 bases and J by 5 bases, with 3 bases of the junction left unmatched. The CDR3 consists of 12 residues. Germline loops: CDR1 MNHNS, CDR2 SASEGT. The CDR3 region is CAIIAGDNEQFF. CDR3 sequence (DNA): TGTGCCATCATAGCGGGAGACAATGAGCAGTTCTTC.

At least ten counts were recorded for this clonotype. The CDR3 loop is CASTGEETQYF. CDR3 coding DNA: TGTGCCAGCACGGGGGAAGAGACCCAGTACTTC. This chain connects TRBV2 to TRBJ2-5; the D gene is possibly TRBD2 (6 bases). CDR3 length: 11 residues. Germline values: CDR1 SNHLY, CDR2 FYNNEI. Trimming left V 7 bases short and J 3 bases short, with 6 bases between.

The V gene is TRBV7-3, the J gene TRBJ2-2; D may be TRBD1 or TRBD2 (5 bases each). The CDR3 extends over 17 amino acids. Germline V gives CDR1 SGHTA, CDR2 FQGTGA. V gave up 4 bases and J gave up 1 base, with 16 bases separating them. CDR3 protein: CASSSTPGRLNTGELFF. The CDR3 DNA sequence: TGTGCCAGCAGCTCGACCCCGGGACGATTGAACACCGGGGAGCTGTTTTTT.

This clonotype has at least ten counts. V gene TRBV20-1 combines with J gene TRBJ1-1; 9 bases are shared with TRBD1. There are 13 residues in the CDR3. The V segment lost 7 bases and the J segment 0 bases; nucleotides outside the gene matches: 3. Germline V CDR1 and CDR2: DFQATT, SNEGSKA (reference sequence). The CDR3: CSVGQGMNTEAFF. The CDR3 DNA follows: TGCAGTGTCGGACAGGGGATGAACACTGAAGCTTTCTTT.

In this sample, this clonotype turned up a few times. CDR3: CASSEVRDSNQPQHF. As DNA, the CDR3 is TGTGCCAGCAGTGAAGTGAGGGATAGCAATCAGCCCCAGCATTTT. The chain has TRBV6-1 and TRBJ1-5; no clear D gene. Germline loops: CDR1 MNHNS, CDR2 SASEGT. The CDR3 is made up of 15 amino acids. Trimming left V 1 base short and J 0 bases short, with 7 bases between.

This clonotype showed up many times. This chain joins TRBV20-1 and TRBJ2-6; no clear D. Germline CDR1 is DFQATT and CDR2 is SNEGSKA (reference sequence). CDR3 size: 16 residues. CDR3 nucleotides: TGCACCCCCTTCCCGAGACATGACTCTGGGGCCAACGTCCTGACTTTC. Translation gives CTPFPRHDSGANVLTF.

This clonotype was counted many times. V usage is TRBV7-2 and J usage is TRBJ1-2, with unresolved D. Germline V gene sequence: CDR1 SGHTA, CDR2 FQGNSA. Trimming stripped 4 bases from V and 3 bases from J, with 15 bases between. This CDR3 spans 15 amino acids. CDR3 DNA sequence: TGTGCCAGCAGCTCTAGGGCAGCTTCAGACTATGGCTACACCTTC. This codes for CASSSRAASDYGYTF.

At least ten counts were recorded for this clonotype. This chain joins TRBV27 and TRBJ1-5, with D possibly being TRBD1 (5 bases). Germline lookup yields CDR1 MNHEY and CDR2 SMNVEV (reference sequence). V lost 2 bases and J 1 base, leaving 12 bases between the germline ends. The CDR3 is 16 amino acids. CDR3 coding DNA: TGTGCCAGCAGTTTAGGGGGGAGTTGGAGCAATCAGCCCCAGCATTTT. It translates to CASSLGGSWSNQPQHF.

V is TRBV6-1 and J is TRBJ2-5; 10 nucleotides agree with TRBD2. The trim removed 5 bases at V and 5 bases at J, leaving 11 bases unmatched. The CDR3 loop spans 16 amino acids. The germline gives CDR1 MNHNS, CDR2 SASEGT. CDR3 amino acids: CASSPSGRASPETQYF. In nucleotides, the CDR3 is TGTGCCAGCAGTCCAAGCGGGAGGGCCTCCCCTGAGACCCAGTACTTC.

Many counts were recorded for this clonotype. The chain combines TRBV28 with TRBJ2-7, with TRBD2 matching 7 bases. V shed 3 bases and J 12 bases; nucleotides not matched to a gene: 5. From germline, CDR1 is MDHEN and CDR2 SYDVKM. This CDR3 spans 11 amino acids. CDR3 DNA sequence: TGTGCCAGCAGTTTCCGGGACTATGCGTACTTC. As protein: CASSFRDYAYF.

The chain recombines TRBV5-1 with TRBJ2-7, with a tentative D call TRBD1 (6 bases). This CDR3 is built from 13 residues. Trimming removed 3 bases at V and 6 bases at J, with 13 bases between. The germline V gene has CDR1 SGHRS and CDR2 YFSETQ. As DNA, the CDR3 is TGCGCCAGCAGCTCCCAAACAGGGAGCGAGCAGTACTTC. Protein sequence: CASSSQTGSEQYF.